This T cell receptor beta chain originates from a study of tumor-infiltrating lymphocytes in oesophageal squamous cell carcinoma. There are 17 residues in the CDR3. J lost 7 bases, V lost 6 bases, and 14 bases had no gene match. CDR1 is ENHRY and CDR2 is SYGVKD in the germline V gene. TCRdb re-called the PCR reads through MiXCR, storing one row per CDR3 protein. Among over 15,000 distinct CDR3 sequences, roughly 53% were seen once, and the ten largest hold 20% to 30%. In its sample, this clonotype ranks as medium-sized. This sequence may be a read error, since a much larger clone differs from it by one base.

The rearrangement links TRBV10-3 to TRBJ2-7, with TRBD2 matching over 14 bases. The sample was esophageal tumor tissue. This receptor was identified in a male donor with esophageal squamous cell carcinoma. The CDR3 is CAIRPGLAGALDNEQYF. The CDR3 coding sequence is TGTGCCATCAGACCGGGACTAGCGGGAGCCCTTGACAATGAGCAGTACTTC.